A single sample is the source of the 7 T cell receptor beta chains below, sequenced in a study of OX40 agonist ivuxolimab in advanced cancers. Measured with immunoSEQ multiplex PCR; TCRdb has only the in-frame clones, and not every one. Of about 27,000 clones in the sample, over 75% are singletons; the top ten hold approximately 48%. The sample consisted of CD4+ or CD8+ T cells sorted from blood, taken in a trial of the OX40 agonist ivuxolimab. The receptors originated from an adult with an advanced solid tumor such as melanoma, head and neck, liver or kidney cancer.

The chain couples TRBV6-1 to TRBJ1-1; TRBD1 might be the D (5 bases). V shed 4 bases and J shed 2 bases, with 11 bases lying between them. The CDR3 loop spans 14 amino acids. CDR1 is MNHNS, CDR2 SASEGT, per germline. This CDR3 is CASSVRGTNTEAFF. The CDR3 DNA sequence: TGTGCCAGCAGTGTAAGGGGCACTAACACTGAAGCTTTCTTT.

The chain links TRBV27 to TRBJ1-2, with 8 bases fitting TRBD1. With V trimmed by 5 bases and J by 6 bases, 11 bases remained unmatched. Germline assignment: CDR1 MNHEY and CDR2 SMNVEV (reference sequence). The CDR3 is made up of 15 amino acids. The CDR3: CASSPLVGTGDGYTF. The CDR3 DNA reads TGTGCCAGCAGTCCGTTGGTTGGGACAGGAGATGGCTACACCTTC.

The gene calls are TRBV20-1 and TRBJ2-1; D gene unclear. Trimming left V 0 bases short and J 8 bases short, with 5 bases between. This CDR3 has 11 residues. Germline CDR1 is DFQATT and CDR2 is SNEGSKA (reference sequence). The CDR3 coding sequence is TGCAGTGCTAGAGATATCCATGAGCAGTTCTTC. Translating gives CSARDIHEQFF.

The V and J genes are TRBV5-6 and TRBJ1-1; no definite D call. Germline V lookup: CDR1 SGHDT, CDR2 YYEEEE. The CDR3 is 12 residues long. Trimming removed 4 bases at V and 7 bases at J, with 11 bases between. Here the CDR3 reads CASSLRRGEAFF. The CDR3 nucleotides read TGTGCCAGCAGCCTAAGACGGGGTGAAGCTTTCTTT.

The rearrangement joins TRBV6-1 to TRBJ1-5, with D possibly being TRBD1 (5 bases). The V end lost 3 bases, the J end lost 3 bases, and 12 bases lay between the germline ends. Germline V CDR1 and CDR2: MNHNS, SASEGT. This CDR3 is 15 amino acids long. The CDR3 DNA follows: TGTGCCAGCAGTGAGGGGCCCGGGACCAATCAGCCCCAGCATTTT. Translating gives CASSEGPGTNQPQHF.

The rearrangement joins TRBV19 to TRBJ2-1; D is undetermined. The CDR3 is 13 amino acids. Trimming took off 3 bases at V and 8 bases at J, with 11 bases between the two ends. CDR1 is LNHDA, CDR2 SQIVND, per germline (reference sequence). The CDR3 DNA sequence: TGTGCCAGTAGTATGGGTCTATCCTATGAGCAGTTCTTC. Translated, it gives CASSMGLSYEQFF.

CDR3 sequence (DNA): TGTGCCAGCTCACCGACAGTTTACGAGCAGTACTTC. Translated, it gives CASSPTVYEQYF. The chain has TRBV18 and TRBJ2-5; tentatively, D is TRBD1 (5 bases). The J call may not be correct, given that the DNA end is closer to TRBJ2-7. The germline gives CDR1 KGHSH, CDR2 LQKENI. This CDR3 contains 12 residues.